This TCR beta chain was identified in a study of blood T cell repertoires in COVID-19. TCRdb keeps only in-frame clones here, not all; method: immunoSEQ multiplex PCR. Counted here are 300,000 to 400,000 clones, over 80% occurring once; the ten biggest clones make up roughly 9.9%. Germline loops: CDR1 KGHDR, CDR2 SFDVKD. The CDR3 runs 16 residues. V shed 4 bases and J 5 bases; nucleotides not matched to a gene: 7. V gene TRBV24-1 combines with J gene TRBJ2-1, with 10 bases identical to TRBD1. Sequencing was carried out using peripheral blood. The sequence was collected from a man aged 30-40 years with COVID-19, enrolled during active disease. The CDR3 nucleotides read TGTGCCACCAGTGACTCCGGGACAGGGGACCACAATGAGCAGTTCTTC. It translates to CATSDSGTGDHNEQFF.